This T cell receptor (beta chain) was captured by sequencing in a study of blood T cell repertoires in COVID-19 (dated by TCRdb to the early 2020s). Study-wide context: The collaborator samples originated in the United States, Italy and Spain and spanned the acute and convalescent phases of COVID-19. The material from the prospective study consisted of cDNA or gDNA derived from T cells, B-cell-depleted T cells, or PBMCs. Deeply sampled blood TCRbeta repertoires from subjects exposed to, actively infected with, or recovered from COVID-19 were included in the dataset. The repertoires were released in a freely available public database intended as a resource for research on the immune response to SARS-CoV-2. The samples were drawn from the first 160 participants of the ongoing ImmuneRACE study and from 1,254 subjects provided by 6 global collaborators. Nearly every sample came with metadata listing a de-identified subject ID, COVID-19 status, age in years and sex. Where HLA class I and class II types were available, the types were taken from metadata supplied by the sample provider, not from assay-based typing.

TCRbeta CDR3 regions were amplified from genomic DNA by means of the immunoSEQ Assay, a bias-controlled multiplex PCR. Turning to the authors' computational methods: The number of nucleated cells in each sample was estimated by amplification of reference gene primers within the assay. To quantify the absolute abundance of each unique TCRbeta CDR3 rearrangement, sequence reads were collapsed and filtered. For each sample, productive Simpson clonality was calculated by taking the square root of Simpson's diversity index across productive rearrangements. Entries here come from immuneACCESS through TCRdb and include only in-frame sequences with V and J called. Some clones fail to appear in such tables; in the studies checked, an unresolved V gene covers under half of the shortfall, and the cause of the remainder is unknown. Clone size and the V and J calls come from that table; the DNA yielded D and trimming. The sample profile shows about 190,000 clones; roughly 91% of them were found once. The ten largest make up 5% to 6.5% of the sample.

The research as a whole found: How much clinical and demographic metadata was included differed by source and by participant, and the metadata was provided uncurated.

Collaborating institutions collected whole blood in K2EDTA tubes following their own protocols. For TCRbeta analysis, collaborators shipped samples as frozen whole blood, isolated PBMCs, or DNA extracted from either of those sample types. Remarks on this clone: Its antigen target is currently unknown. No much larger clone exists at a distance of one base, and base qualities are not known.

The CDR1 and CDR2 encoded by the germline V gene (reference sequence) are LNHDA and SQIVND. Measured from the cysteine to the phenylalanine, the CDR3 is 16 residues long. The CDR3 DNA has 48 bases and is translated from base 1. V loses 4 bases at its end and J loses 7 bases; junction bases beyond the gene matches: 10. The source of this sequence is a man aged 35-49 years with active or convalescent COVID-19. Sample: peripheral blood. Rearrangement joined TRBV19 to TRBJ1-6; 7 junctional bases match TRBD1. The nucleotides read TGTGCCAGTAGTACCCTATCGACAGGGTCCAATTCACCCCTCCACTTT. This gives the protein CASSTLSTGSNSPLHF.